The T cell receptor (beta chain) described here comes from a study of shared clonotypes between healthy human individuals. Turning to this clone: What it recognizes is unknown.

V lost 6 bases and J 5 bases, leaving 24 bases between the germline ends. From germline, CDR1 is SGHDT and CDR2 YYEEEE. The CDR3 totals 16 residues. Findings of the study overall: Lower generation probabilities were found for non-shared clonotypes than for those shared by all four donors.

Sequenced by immunoSEQ multiplex PCR; TCRdb stores in-frame clones only, minus some. The repertoire holds over a million clones, with around 97% as singletons. This chain links TRBV5-6 with TRBJ2-7, with D tentatively TRBD2 (6 bases). The TCR originated in a man aged 25 to 45 in good health. The sample comprised naive CD4+ T cells sorted from blood. As to subset: CD45RA+ positively selected. The chain's CDR3 is CASTLAGVKGGDEQYF. CDR3 DNA: TGTGCCAGCACCCTGGCCGGGGTCAAGGGAGGCGACGAGCAGTACTTC.